This record looks at one T cell receptor (beta chain) sequence and its context. What this receptor recognizes is not known. Base quality data are lacking; no much larger clone is found one base away. Selection of patients required sufficient residual fresh-frozen tumor tissue and over two years of available survival data. Although molecular status otherwise differed among the glioblastoma patients, no patient had an isocitrate dehydrogenase mutation. PBMC were collected before vaccination, two weeks after the third vaccination, and at tumor progression if progression occurred. The Qiagen DNeasy Blood extraction Kit was used for extraction of genomic DNA. The V and J ends are trimmed by 6 bases and 9 bases, leaving 24 bases between them. Its CDR3 holds 16 amino acids, cysteine through phenylalanine. CDR3 DNA is the only sequence kept; it has 48 bases, read in frame from the first base. The germline V gene encodes CDR1 KGHSH and CDR2 LQKENI.

This sample stems from a study of glioma-infiltrating T cells after dendritic cell vaccination (TCRdb year 2016). Notes on the research overall: The cohort included roughly 15 glioblastoma patients drawn from Phase I and II dendritic cell vaccination trials, of whom 9 were newly diagnosed and 6 had recurrent disease. Patients received autologous tumor lysate-pulsed dendritic cell vaccination between about 2003 and 2013. The vaccine consisted of monocyte-derived dendritic cells cultured about 7 days with IL-4 and GM-CSF, then pulsed overnight with autologous tumor lysate. Patients received three intradermal dendritic cell vaccine injections at biweekly intervals in the arm below the axilla. Tumor-infiltrating lymphocyte content was quantified and tumor and blood repertoires were compared in dendritic cell-vaccinated glioblastoma patients by deep sequencing of TCR beta CDR3 regions. TCR sequencing metrics, including TIL content and tumor-blood repertoire overlap, were correlated with survival after dendritic cell vaccination.

TCRB CDR3 regions were amplified from approximately 2 ug genomic DNA, or all available DNA if less, using the immunoSEQ assay. The multiplex PCR employed 60 forward primers targeting TCR V beta segments and 13 reverse primers targeting J beta segments. To estimate reads per starting template, synthetic control templates were spiked into each sample at limiting dilution. The Illumina HiSeq System generated 87 bp sequencing reads. As for how the authors treated the data: PCR and sequencing errors were removed by a nearest neighbor algorithm that merged closely related sequences. TCR overlap was defined as the percentage of unique tumor TCR beta sequences that were also present in the same patient's peripheral blood. The immuneACCESS repertoire file appears here via TCRdb, limited to in-frame rearrangements. These files lack a portion of the clones; in checked studies, under half of the deficit traces to unresolved V genes, and the cause of the others is not known. V, J and clone size derive from that table, while D and trimming were established from the DNA sequence. The sample table lists roughly 51,000 clones, about 85% of them with a count of one. The top ten constitute over 9.5% of the sample.

Beyond this particular receptor, the publication reports: No direct relationship between TCR clonality and survival was found, suggesting that a diverse polyclonal response may matter. The TCR overlap response model with three groups was called speculative and said to need prospective validation. Longer time to progression and overall survival after dendritic cell vaccination were predicted by higher estimated pretreatment TIL content. The cohort was small and heterogeneous, and full blood and tumor sets were available for few patients, with initial-recurrent tumor pairs available for even fewer patients.

The source is a human donor with glioblastoma. Source: blood, taken before dendritic cell vaccination. Recombination connected TRBV18 to TRBJ2-1, with TRBD2 perhaps the D gene, on 6 matching bases. The CDR3 here reads CASSNVMSSDGVEQFF. At the DNA level, the sequence is TGTGCCAGCTCGAATGTAATGTCTAGCGATGGGGTTGAGCAGTTCTTC.